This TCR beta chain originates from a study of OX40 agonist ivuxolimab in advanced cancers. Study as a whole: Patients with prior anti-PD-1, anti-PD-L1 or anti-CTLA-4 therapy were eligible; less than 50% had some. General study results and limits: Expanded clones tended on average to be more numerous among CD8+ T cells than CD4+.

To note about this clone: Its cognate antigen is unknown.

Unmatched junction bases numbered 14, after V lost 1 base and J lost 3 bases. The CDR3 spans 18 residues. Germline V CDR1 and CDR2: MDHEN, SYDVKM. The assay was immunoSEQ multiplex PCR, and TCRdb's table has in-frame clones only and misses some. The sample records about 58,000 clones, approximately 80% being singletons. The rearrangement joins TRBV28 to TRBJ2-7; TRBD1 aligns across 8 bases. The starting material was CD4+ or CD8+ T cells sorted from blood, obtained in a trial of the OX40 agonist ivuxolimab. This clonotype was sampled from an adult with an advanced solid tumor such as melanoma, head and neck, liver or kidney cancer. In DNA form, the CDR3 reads TGTGCCAGCAGTTTATACCCATTCCGCGGACAGGGTTACTACGAGCAGTACTTC. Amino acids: CASSLYPFRGQGYYEQYF.